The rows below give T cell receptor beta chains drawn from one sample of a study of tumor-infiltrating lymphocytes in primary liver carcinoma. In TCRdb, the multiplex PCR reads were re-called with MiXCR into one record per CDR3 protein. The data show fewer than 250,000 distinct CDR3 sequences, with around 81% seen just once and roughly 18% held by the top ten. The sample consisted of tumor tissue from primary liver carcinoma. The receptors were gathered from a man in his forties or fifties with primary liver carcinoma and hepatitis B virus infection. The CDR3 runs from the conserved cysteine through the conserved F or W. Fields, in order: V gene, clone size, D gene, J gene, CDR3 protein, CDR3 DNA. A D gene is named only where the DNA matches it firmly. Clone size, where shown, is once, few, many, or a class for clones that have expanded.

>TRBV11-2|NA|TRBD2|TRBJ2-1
CASSLGGEHFF
TGTGCCAGTAGCTTGGGGGGGGAGCACTTCTTC
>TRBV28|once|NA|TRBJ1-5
CAISFPGGPQHF
TGTGCCATCAGTTTTCCCGGCGGGCCACAGCATTTT
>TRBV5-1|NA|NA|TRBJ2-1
CPSSLVRAEQFF
TGCCCCAGCAGCTTGGTCAGGGCAGAGCAGTTCTTC
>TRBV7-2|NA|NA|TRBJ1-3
CASSLAKSENTIYF
TGTGCCAGCAGCTTAGCGAAGAGTGAAAACACCATATATTTT
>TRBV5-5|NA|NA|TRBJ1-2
CASRVPGPSAYIF
TGTGCCAGCAGGGTGCCGGGACCTTCTGCCTACATCTTC
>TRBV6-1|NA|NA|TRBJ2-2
CASSECVDTTWELFF
TGTGCCAGCAGTGAATGCGTGGATACAACCTGGGAGCTGTTTTTT
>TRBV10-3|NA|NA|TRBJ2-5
CATVSGLAMETQYF
TGTGCCACCGTGTCAGGATTAGCGATGGAGACCCAGTACTTC
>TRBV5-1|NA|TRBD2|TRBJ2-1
CASNSSSGLASHNEQFF
TGCGCCAGCAACTCCTCCTCCGGACTAGCGTCCCACAATGAGCAGTTCTTC
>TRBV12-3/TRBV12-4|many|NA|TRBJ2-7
CASSEYGPQGEQYF
TGTGCCAGCAGTGAGTACGGACCACAAGGCGAGCAGTACTTC
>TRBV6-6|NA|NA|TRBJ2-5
CASSPPQGPFYEQYF
TGTGCCAGCAGTCCGCCACAGGGACCGTTCTACGAGCAATACTTC
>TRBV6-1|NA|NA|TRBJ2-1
CASSEGASVSNEQFF
TGTGCCAGCAGTGAAGGGGCTAGCGTGAGCAATGAGCAGTTCTTC
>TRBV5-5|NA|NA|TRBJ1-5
CASSFTGRKNTQHF
TGTGCCAGCAGCTTCACAGGTCGAAAAAATACGCAGCATTTT
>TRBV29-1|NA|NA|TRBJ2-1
CSIEGLGLGNEQFF
TGCAGCATTGAAGGATTGGGGCTGGGCAATGAGCAGTTCTTC
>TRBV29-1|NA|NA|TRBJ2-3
CSVSGEAQRNTQYF
TGCAGCGTTTCCGGGGAGGCCCAAAGAAATACGCAGTATTTT
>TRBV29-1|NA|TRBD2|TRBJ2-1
CSGAGASTRSHNEQFF
TGCAGCGGAGCGGGGGCCTCAACTCGCTCCCACAATGAGCAGTTCTTC
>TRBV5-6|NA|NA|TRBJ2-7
CASSMGAGYYEQYF
TGTGCCAGCAGCATGGGAGCAGGTTACTACGAGCAGTACTTC
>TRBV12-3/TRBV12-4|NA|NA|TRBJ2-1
CTSTGTWLEQFF
TGTACCAGCACCGGTACCTGGCTTGAGCAGTTTTTC
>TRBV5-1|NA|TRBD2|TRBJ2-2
CTSSPKPGGNTGELFF
TGTACCAGCAGCCCGAAACCGGGAGGGAACACCGGGGAGCTGTTTTTT
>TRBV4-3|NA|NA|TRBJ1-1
CTSSHVGGGMNTEAFF
TGCACCAGCAGCCATGTGGGCGGTGGAATGAACACTGAAGCTTTCTTT
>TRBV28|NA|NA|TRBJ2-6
CASSRGETVLSAANVMTF
TGTGCCAGCAGCAGGGGTGAGACCGTCCTCTCTGCGGCCAACGTCATGACTTTC
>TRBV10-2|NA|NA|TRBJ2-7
CASTAVHEQYF
TGCGCCAGCACTGCCGTGCACGAGCAGTACTTC
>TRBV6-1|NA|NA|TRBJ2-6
CANRTSPNSGANVLTF
TGTGCCAACAGAACCAGTCCCAACTCTGGGGCCAACGTCCTAACTTTC
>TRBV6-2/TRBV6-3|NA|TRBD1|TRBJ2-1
CASSSPGQRTYNEQFF
TGTGCCAGCAGCTCCCCGGGACAGCGCACCTACAATGAGCAGTTCTTC
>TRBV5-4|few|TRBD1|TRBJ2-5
CVSSLTGRGETQYF
TGTGTCAGCAGCTTGACAGGGAGAGGTGAGACCCAGTACTTC
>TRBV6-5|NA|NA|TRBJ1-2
CASSHNKRGYNYGYTF
TGTGCCAGCAGTCACAACAAGAGAGGTTATAACTATGGCTACACCTTC
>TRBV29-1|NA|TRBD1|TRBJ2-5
CSVRIPGQGIETQYF
TGCAGTGTCCGAATCCCGGGACAGGGGATTGAGACCCAGTACTTC
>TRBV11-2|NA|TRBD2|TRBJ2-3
CAGSSPGPAGVDTQYF
TGTGCCGGAAGCTCCCCGGGACCAGCGGGAGTGGATACACAGTATTTT
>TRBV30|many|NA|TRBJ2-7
CAWGPGNYEQYF
TGTGCCTGGGGACCCGGGAACTACGAGCAGTACTTC
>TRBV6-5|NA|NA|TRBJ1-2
CASSSEVGVVNYGYTF
TGCGCCAGCAGTTCCGAGGTCGGGGTCGTCAACTATGGCTACACCTTC